The table lists the clone carrying this T cell receptor (beta chain) with many counts. The junction had 2 bases not matched to a gene; V was cut back by 2 bases and J by 5 bases. CDR3 size: 14 residues. Germline lookup yields CDR1 SGHTA and CDR2 FQGNSA. This specimen comes from a study of blood T cells in healthy people across ages. It was around 10 milliliters of peripheral blood that were drawn from each donor. Samples had at least 6.5 million PBMCs isolated from them. PCR was performed a second time for about 7 to 12 cycles using a sample-barcoded 5' primer and a J-beta primer mix. Individual samples furnished no less than 2.5 million CDR3-containing paired-end reads apiece. TCRdb used MiXCR to reprocess the 5' RACE reads, holding one entry per CDR3 protein. This sample has roughly 650,000 distinct CDR3 sequences, with 32% found just once.

V usage is TRBV7-2 and J usage is TRBJ1-5; 8 bases match TRBD1. The TCR originated in a woman of 80 years or more in good health. Material for sequencing was blood. The CDR3 nucleotides are TGTGCCAGCAGCTTAAGCAGGGGGCATCAGCCCCAGCATTTT. Translated, it gives CASSLSRGHQPQHF.